Listed here are 23 T cell receptor beta chains from one sample, sequenced in a study of T cell responses to AZD1222 COVID-19 vaccine. The data were produced by immunoSEQ multiplex PCR, yet TCRdb's version contains in-frame clones alone and is incomplete. The table records fewer than 150,000 clones, roughly 88% of them present only once. Sequenced here: peripheral blood, sampled on day 0 of AZD1222 vaccination. The receptors come from an adult in good health.

V gene TRBV4-3 combines with J gene TRBJ1-1; 7 bases are shared with TRBD1. Trimming took 0 bases from V and 5 from J; bases not matched to a gene: 3. Germline CDR1 is LGHNA and CDR2 is YSLEER. This CDR3 spans 14 amino acids. The CDR3 nucleotides read TGCGCCAGCAGCCAAGAGACAGGGTGGACTGAAGCTTTCTTT. This codes for CASSQETGWTEAFF.

In its sample, this clone was seen once. The rearrangement joins TRBV14 to TRBJ1-2, with D perhaps TRBD1 (5 bases). This CDR3 spans 13 amino acids. V was pared by 4 bases and J by 8 bases, with 14 bases between. Germline lookup yields CDR1 SGHDN and CDR2 FVKESK. CDR3 loop: CASSPRVSDGYTF. In DNA form, the CDR3 reads TGTGCCAGCAGCCCCAGGGTGTCTGACGGCTACACCTTC.

The V call is TRBV5-1, the J call TRBJ1-1; unclear D gene. CDR1 and CDR2 (germline): SGHRS, YFSETQ. V was pared by 4 bases and J by 4 bases, with 11 bases between. This CDR3 is built from 13 residues. The CDR3 is CASSQAIVTEAFF. The CDR3 DNA reads as TGCGCCAGCAGCCAGGCCATCGTCACTGAAGCTTTCTTT. Full variable domain (rest looked up from reference TRBV5-1 and TRBJ1-1): KAGVTQTPRYLIKTRGQQVTLSCSPISGHRSVSWYQQTPGQGLQFLFEYFSETQRNKGNFPGRFSGRQFSNSRSEMNVSTLELGDSALYLCASSQAIVTEAFFGQGTRLTVV.

V is TRBV3-1 (or the pseudogene TRBV3-2) and J is TRBJ1-1; perhaps TRBD1 as D (5 bases). The V end was cut by 1 base, the J end by 3 bases, with 9 bases between. The CDR3 length is 14 residues. Germline V gene data show CDR1 as LGHDT and CDR2 as YNNKEL (reference sequence). CDR3 region: CASSQGGKDTEAFF. Here the CDR3 DNA reads TGTGCCAGCAGCCAAGGGGGCAAGGACACTGAAGCTTTCTTT.

The chain links TRBV5-6 to TRBJ2-3, with D uncertain. Germline V lookup: CDR1 SGHDT, CDR2 YYEEEE. Trimming took off 2 bases at V and 2 bases at J, with 15 bases between the two ends. This CDR3 region has 16 residues. Written as DNA, the CDR3 is TGTGCCAGCAGCTTTATCGAGTCCCGGAACACAGATACGCAGTATTTT. Translation: CASSFIESRNTDTQYF.

The gene calls are TRBV3-1 (or the pseudogene TRBV3-2) and TRBJ1-2, with D tentatively TRBD1 (5 bases). The CDR3 consists of 14 residues. Germline assignment: CDR1 LGHDT and CDR2 YNNKEL (reference sequence). With 1 base removed from V and 4 bases from J, the gap between germline ends came to 10 bases. Here the CDR3 DNA reads TGTGCCAGCAGCCAAGCTCAGGGTCCCTATGGCTACACCTTC. It yields the protein CASSQAQGPYGYTF.

CDR3 protein: CASSPSRRAEAFF. The DNA of the CDR3 is TGTGCCAGCAGCCCGTCCCGAAGGGCTGAAGCTTTCTTT. The rearrangement links TRBV7-2 to TRBJ1-1, with no clear D. Per germline, CDR1 SGHTA and CDR2 FQGNSA. This CDR3 contains 13 residues. V lost 5 bases, J lost 6 bases, and 13 bases lay in between.

The chain's CDR3 is CASSLSWETQYF. The DNA for the CDR3 is TGTGCCAGCAGCTTGTCTTGGGAGACCCAGTACTTC. The chain recombines TRBV7-6 with TRBJ2-5; D ambiguous. V lost 3 bases and J lost 5, with 7 bases in between. CDR1 is SGHVS and CDR2 is FNYEAQ in the germline V gene. This CDR3 contains 12 residues.

This clone was seen more than once but under ten times. The V call is TRBV6-2 or TRBV6-3, the J call TRBJ1-1; no clear D. Germline V lookup: CDR1 MNHEY, CDR2 SVGEGT. This CDR3 contains 15 residues. Between the trimmed V and J ends, which lost 6 bases and 2 bases, there was a span of 16 bases. CDR3 sequence reads: CASSSGWGANTEAFF. For the CDR3, the DNA is TGTGCCAGCAGCTCCGGTTGGGGAGCCAACACTGAAGCTTTCTTT.

The V gene is TRBV2, the J gene TRBJ1-1; D gene ambiguous. Germline CDR1 and CDR2: SNHLY and FYNNEI. The V gene lost 4 bases and the J gene lost 0 bases, with 6 bases spanning the gap. The CDR3 covers 13 residues. CDR3 coding DNA: TGTGCCAGCAGTGTAATCATGAACACTGAAGCTTTCTTT. Protein sequence: CASSVIMNTEAFF.

This chain uses TRBV15 with TRBJ1-2; 7 bases line up with TRBD1. The ends lost 5 bases at V and 8 bases at J; junction bases unmatched: 14. CDR3 length equals 15 residues. Germline CDR1 reads LNHNV; CDR2 reads YYDKDF (reference sequence). CDR3 DNA: TGTGCCACCAGCCTGGGGAGACAGGGATTGGGAGGCTACACCTTC. It translates to CATSLGRQGLGGYTF.

The chain joins TRBV7-2 to TRBJ2-3, with TRBD2 matching 8 bases. The CDR3 has 14 residues. Germline CDR1 SGHTA, CDR2 FQGNSA. V dropped 5 bases and J dropped 0; count of bases not matched to a gene: 1. CDR3: CASSRGGSTDTQYF. The DNA for the CDR3 is TGTGCCAGCAGCCGCGGGGGGAGCACAGATACGCAGTATTTT.

This chain connects TRBV11-2 to TRBJ1-2, with unresolved D. From germline, CDR1 is SGHAT and CDR2 FQNNGV. The length of the CDR3 is 13 residues. Trimming removed 5 bases at V and 7 bases at J, with 14 bases between. CDR3 DNA sequence: TGTGCCAGCAGCCTAGGGAACATCGGTGGCTACACCTTC. Protein sequence: CASSLGNIGGYTF.

The V call is TRBV7-2, the J call TRBJ2-1, with TRBD1 as a possible D gene (6 bases). V was trimmed by 1 base and J by 6 bases, leaving 13 bases between them. Germline values: CDR1 SGHTA, CDR2 FQGNSA. This CDR3 has 15 residues. DNA for the CDR3: TGTGCCAGCAGCTTAGTCCAAGGGGGTGTCAATGAGCAGTTCTTC. It encodes CASSLVQGGVNEQFF.

This chain connects TRBV28 to TRBJ2-3; 8 bases map to TRBD2. This CDR3 comprises 15 residues. Trimming cost V 10 bases and J 1 base; bases outside gene matches: 10. Germline V gives CDR1 MDHEN, CDR2 SYDVKM. This CDR3 is CAIAGGGTRTDTQYF. CDR3 nucleotides: TGTGCCATCGCGGGGGGAGGGACTCGCACAGATACGCAGTATTTT.

The chain uses TRBV28 and TRBJ2-5; 7 bases match TRBD2. Germline V gene sequence: CDR1 MDHEN, CDR2 SYDVKM. Germline trimming cut 3 bases from V and 7 bases from J; bases unmatched to any gene: 5. This CDR3 contains 13 residues. The CDR3 protein is CASSFVLAATQYF. The CDR3 region has the DNA TGTGCCAGCAGTTTTGTTCTAGCGGCGACCCAGTACTTC.

CDR3 nucleotides: TGTGCCAGCAGTTTTCCCCGTGGCTACACCTTC. It encodes CASSFPRGYTF. This chain links TRBV28 with TRBJ1-2; D remains unclear. Deletions cut 3 bases from V and 7 bases from J, with 6 bases between. The CDR3 loop spans 11 amino acids. The V gene's germline CDR1 is MDHEN and CDR2 SYDVKM.

V and J are TRBV6-1 and TRBJ1-2; D unresolved. The CDR3 has 12 amino acids. Germline V CDR1 and CDR2: MNHNS, SASEGT. The ends were cut back, 3 bases at V and 4 bases at J, with 6 bases in the middle. CDR3 bases: TGTGCCAGCAGTGAGGACCTCTATGGCTACACCTTC. Its protein product is CASSEDLYGYTF.

The rearrangement links TRBV11-2 to TRBJ1-6; unclear D gene. The V end lost 4 bases, the J end lost 0 bases, and 1 base lay between the germline ends. Germline V gene data show CDR1 as SGHAT and CDR2 as FQNNGV. The CDR3 is made up of 13 amino acids. This chain's CDR3 is CASSSSYNSPLHF. The CDR3 region has the DNA TGTGCCAGCAGCTCCTCCTATAATTCACCCCTCCACTTT.

The chain is built from TRBV10-3 and TRBJ2-7; either TRBD1 or TRBD2 may fit D (6 bases each). The V and J ends lost 0 bases and 3 bases respectively, with 9 bases between them. Germline assignment: CDR1 ENHRY and CDR2 SYGVKD. The length of the CDR3 is 14 residues. The CDR3 spells CAISESGGLYEQYF. In DNA form, the CDR3 reads TGTGCCATCAGTGAGTCAGGGGGGCTCTACGAGCAGTACTTC.

This clone was picked up one time. V gene TRBV7-2 combines with J gene TRBJ1-2; no clear D gene. This CDR3 is built from 16 residues. Between the trimmed V and J ends, which lost 1 base and 0 bases, there was a span of 12 bases. Germline assignment: CDR1 SGHTA and CDR2 FQGNSA. For the CDR3, the DNA is TGTGCCAGCAGCTTAGAATCCCCCATTACTAACTATGGCTACACCTTC. It translates to CASSLESPITNYGYTF.

The rearrangement uses TRBV25-1 and TRBJ1-1, with D possibly TRBD1 on 5 matching bases. Trimming removed 6 bases from V and 6 bases from J, with 11 bases in between. This CDR3 contains 12 residues. The germline V gene has CDR1 MGHDK and CDR2 SYGVNS. CDR3 sequence (DNA): TGTGCCAGCAGGGGGCGGGTAGCTGAAGCTTTCTTT. This sequence encodes CASRGRVAEAFF.

The rearrangement links TRBV18 to TRBJ2-3; 10 nucleotides match TRBD2. V lost 0 bases to trimming and J lost 2 bases; unmatched junction nucleotides: 2. The V gene's germline CDR1 is KGHSH and CDR2 LQKENI. The CDR3 length is 16 residues. In DNA, the CDR3 is TGTGCCAGCTCACCACCCCTAGCGGGGGCCACAGATACGCAGTATTTT. Its translation is CASSPPLAGATDTQYF.